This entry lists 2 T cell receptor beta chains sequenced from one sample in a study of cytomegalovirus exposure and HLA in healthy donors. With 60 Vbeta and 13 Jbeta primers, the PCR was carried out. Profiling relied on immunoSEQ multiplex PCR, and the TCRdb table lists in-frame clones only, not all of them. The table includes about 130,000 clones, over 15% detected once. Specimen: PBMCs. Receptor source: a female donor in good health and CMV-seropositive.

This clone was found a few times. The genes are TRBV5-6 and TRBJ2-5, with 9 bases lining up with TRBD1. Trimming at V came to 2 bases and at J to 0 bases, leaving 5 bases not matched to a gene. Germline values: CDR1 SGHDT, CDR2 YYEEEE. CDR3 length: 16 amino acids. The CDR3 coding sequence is TGTGCCAGCAGCTTTGGGACAGGGAAGTACCAAGAGACCCAGTACTTC. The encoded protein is CASSFGTGKYQETQYF.

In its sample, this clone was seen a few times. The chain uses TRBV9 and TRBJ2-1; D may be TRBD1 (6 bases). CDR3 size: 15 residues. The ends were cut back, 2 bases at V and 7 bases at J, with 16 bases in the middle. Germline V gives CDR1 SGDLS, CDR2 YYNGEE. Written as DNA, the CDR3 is TGTGCCAGCAGCGTGAATTCGGGACATCTGAATGAGCAGTTCTTC. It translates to CASSVNSGHLNEQFF.